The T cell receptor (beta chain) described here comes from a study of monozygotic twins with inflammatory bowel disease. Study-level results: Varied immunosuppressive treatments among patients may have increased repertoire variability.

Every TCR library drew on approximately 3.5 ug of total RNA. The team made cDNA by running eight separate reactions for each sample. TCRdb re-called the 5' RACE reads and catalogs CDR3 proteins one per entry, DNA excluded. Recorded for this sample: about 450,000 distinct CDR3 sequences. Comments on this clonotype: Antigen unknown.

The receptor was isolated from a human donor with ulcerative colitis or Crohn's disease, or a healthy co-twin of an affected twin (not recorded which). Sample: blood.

CDR3 region: CASRTGATGEPFF. The chain has TRBV6-1 and TRBJ2-2; the TRBD1 assignment by TCRdb is unverifiable without DNA. Germline loops: CDR1 MNHNS, CDR2 SASEGT. There are 13 residues in the CDR3.